Following are 4 T cell receptor beta chains from one sample sequenced in a study of blood T cells in healthy people across ages. A sample-barcoded 5' primer and a J-beta primer mix were used in a second PCR of roughly 7 to 11 cycles. Each CDR3 protein gets one entry after TCRdb re-called the 5' RACE reads with MiXCR. Of about 1.4 million distinct CDR3 sequences listed, roughly 64% are singletons. Sample: blood. These receptor sequences come from a man between 18 and 29 years old in good health.

The chain combines TRBV10-3 with TRBJ1-6; D uncertain. This CDR3 is 13 amino acids long. Germline CDR1 and CDR2: ENHRY and SYGVKD. Deletions cut 7 bases from V and 8 bases from J, with 12 bases between. For the CDR3, the DNA is TGTGCCATCAAGGCCCCCGGTGATTCACCCCTCCACTTT. Translating gives CAIKAPGDSPLHF.

As for this clonotype: One junction end does not reproduce the germline sequence, and a read error may be involved. The chain is built from TRBV6-2 or TRBV6-3 and TRBJ2-5, with TRBD1 matching over 8 bases. The germline V gene encodes CDR1 MNHEY and CDR2 SVGEGT. This CDR3 is 16 amino acids long. DNA for the CDR3: TGTGCCAGCAGTCTCTACGAGGACAGGGCGGAGGAGACCCGGTACTTC. Protein sequence: CASSLYEDRAEETRYF.

The sample holds one count of this clonotype. CDR3 sequence: CSGGPGQTNEKLFF. CDR3 bases: TGCAGCGGGGGGCCTGGACAGACTAATGAAAAACTGTTTTTT. The chain recombines TRBV29-1 with TRBJ1-4; D is perhaps TRBD1 (6 bases). The CDR3 sequence is 14 residues long. The germline V and J ends were trimmed by 7 bases and 2 bases, with 14 bases remaining between them. Per the germline V gene, CDR1 is SQVTM and CDR2 is ANQGSEA.

This chain joins TRBV25-1 and TRBJ1-3; TRBD1 matches at 9 bases. Per the germline V gene, CDR1 is MGHDK and CDR2 is SYGVNS. J gave up 2 bases and V 4 bases, and 6 bases lay outside the gene matches. The CDR3 has 16 residues. The CDR3 DNA is TGTGCCAGCAGTGCCAGAGGGACAGGGACTGGAAACACCATATATTTT. Translation gives CASSARGTGTGNTIYF. Full variable domain (outside the CDR3, taken from reference TRBV25-1 and TRBJ1-3): EADIYQTPRYLVIGTGKKITLECSQTMGHDKMYWYQQDPGMELHLIHYSYGVNSTEKGDLSSESTVSRIRTEHFPLTLESARPSHTSQYLCASSARGTGTGNTIYFGEGSWLTVV.